One sample yielded the 30 T cell receptor beta chains listed below, sequenced in a study of shared clonotypes between healthy human individuals. Produced via immunoSEQ multiplex PCR; TCRdb's table is partial and in-frame only. The profile shows some 1,400,000 clones, roughly 96% of them singletons. Sequencing was performed on naive CD4+ T cells sorted from blood. The subset was: CD45RA+ positively selected. Receptor source: a man younger than 40 in good health.

The chain joins TRBV28 to TRBJ2-2; 7 positions agree with TRBD2. The J segment lost 4 bases and the V segment lost 4 bases, leaving 15 bases of the junction unmatched. The CDR3 extends over 18 amino acids. CDR1 is MDHEN, CDR2 SYDVKM, per germline. Here the CDR3 DNA reads TGTGCCAGCAGTTACCCCCCTGTCAAGGGAGGGCCCACCGGGGAGCTGTTTTTT. This encodes CASSYPPVKGGPTGELFF. The whole variable domain, remainder taken from reference TRBV28 and TRBJ2-2, is DVKVTQSSRYLVKRTGEKVFLECVQDMDHENMFWYRQDPGLGLRLIYFSYDVKMKEKGDIPEGYSVSREKKERFSLILESASTNQTSMYLCASSYPPVKGGPTGELFFGEGSRLTVL.

This chain uses TRBV2 with TRBJ2-1; D might be TRBD1 or TRBD2, each matching 5 bases. Germline CDR1 is SNHLY and CDR2 is FYNNEI. The length of the CDR3 is 15 residues. The V gene lost 8 bases and the J gene lost 5 bases, with 19 bases spanning the gap. CDR3 sequence (DNA): TGTGCCAGCGGGACCGTCCCAGGGTTCCACAATGAGCAGTTCTTC. This gives the protein CASGTVPGFHNEQFF.

The gene calls are TRBV28 and TRBJ2-1; 8 bases map to TRBD2. CDR3 size: 16 residues. Germline lookup yields CDR1 MDHEN and CDR2 SYDVKM. V was pared by 3 bases and J by 5 bases, with 9 bases of the junction left unmatched. The CDR3 nucleotides read TGTGCCAGCAGTTTGGCGGGACTAGGCTCACACAATGAGCAGTTCTTC. Amino acid sequence: CASSLAGLGSHNEQFF.

This chain uses TRBV9 with TRBJ2-2; D unresolved. CDR3 length equals 16 residues. Germline loops: CDR1 SGDLS, CDR2 YYNGEE. Trimming took off 4 bases at V and 5 bases at J, with 18 bases between the two ends. As DNA, the CDR3 is TGTGCCAGCAGCCCCGTCTCTTCTGGTCTTACCGGGGAGCTGTTTTTT. It encodes CASSPVSSGLTGELFF.

The V call is TRBV19, the J call TRBJ2-2, with TRBD1 identical over 8 bases. The V and J ends lost 6 bases and 4 bases, in that order; junction bases with no gene match: 10. This CDR3 region has 16 residues. Germline values: CDR1 LNHDA, CDR2 SQIVND (reference sequence). CDR3 bases: TGTGCCAGTAGGTCAGCCCTCACAGGGGGCACCGGGGAGCTGTTTTTT. Amino acids: CASRSALTGGTGELFF.

The V gene is TRBV6-1, the J gene TRBJ2-2; D gene unclear. The CDR3 loop spans 14 amino acids. Germline V gives CDR1 MNHNS, CDR2 SASEGT. V dropped 7 bases and J dropped 0 bases, with 9 bases sitting between them. In nucleotides, the CDR3 is TGTGCCAGCAAATCGCAGGCGAACACCGGGGAGCTGTTTTTT. Amino acids: CASKSQANTGELFF.

The chain recombines TRBV5-1 with TRBJ1-1; 7 bases align to TRBD1. Germline trimming cut 4 bases from V and 0 bases from J; bases unmatched to any gene: 6. The CDR3 has 15 residues. Looked up from germline, CDR1 is SGHRS and CDR2 is YFSETQ. Here the CDR3 reads CASSLTGNMNTEAFF. CDR3 nucleotide sequence: TGCGCCAGCAGCCTGACAGGGAACATGAACACTGAAGCTTTCTTT. Using reference TRBV5-1 and TRBJ1-1 for the parts outside the CDR3, the full variable domain is KAGVTQTPRYLIKTRGQQVTLSCSPISGHRSVSWYQQTPGQGLQFLFEYFSETQRNKGNFPGRFSGRQFSNSRSEMNVSTLELGDSALYLCASSLTGNMNTEAFFGQGTRLTVV.

The rearrangement links TRBV5-1 to TRBJ2-3, with 10 positions matching TRBD2. The CDR3 loop spans 16 amino acids. V lost 0 bases and J lost 5; bases outside the gene matches: 6. Per germline, CDR1 SGHRS and CDR2 YFSETQ. Written as DNA, the CDR3 is TGCGCCAGCAGCTTGGCCCAGCGGGAGGGAATAGATACGCAGTATTTT. This encodes CASSLAQREGIDTQYF.

This clone was seen once. The V call is TRBV7-2, the J call TRBJ2-7; no firm D call. This CDR3 contains 14 residues. V was pared by 3 bases and J by 2 bases, with 11 bases between. Germline CDR1 is SGHTA and CDR2 is FQGNSA. CDR3: CASSFNPGTYEQYF. Here the CDR3 DNA reads TGTGCCAGCAGCTTTAATCCAGGAACCTACGAGCAGTACTTC. Complete variable domain (other parts from reference TRBV7-2 and TRBJ2-7): GAGVSQSPSNKVTEKGKDVELRCDPISGHTALYWYRQSLGQGLEFLIYFQGNSAPDKSGLPSDRFSAERTGGSVSTLTIQRTQQEDSAVYLCASSFNPGTYEQYFGPGTRLTVT.

Of note for this clone: Other DNA sequences of this sample code for an identical CDR3. V is TRBV7-9 and J is TRBJ2-5; 9 bases map to TRBD1. The germline V gene has CDR1 SEHNR and CDR2 FQNEAQ (reference sequence). V shed 5 bases and J 0 bases; nucleotides not matched to a gene: 4. This CDR3 has 15 residues. The CDR3 region is CASSLGDRDQETQYF. In DNA form, the CDR3 reads TGTGCCAGCAGCCTAGGGGACAGGGACCAAGAGACCCAGTACTTC.

The V call is TRBV4-2, the J call TRBJ2-1; no definite D call. With 0 bases removed from V and 2 bases from J, the gap between germline ends came to 8 bases. Germline assignment: CDR1 LGHNA and CDR2 YNFKEQ. The length of the CDR3 is 15 residues. The CDR3 bases are TGTGCCAGCAGCCAAGAGACATACCCCTACAATGAGCAGTTCTTC. Translating gives CASSQETYPYNEQFF.

The rearrangement uses TRBV5-1 and TRBJ2-3; 12 nucleotides align to TRBD2. This CDR3 comprises 14 residues. CDR1 and CDR2 (germline): SGHRS, YFSETQ. The V gene end was trimmed by 4 bases and the J gene end by 14 bases; junction bases not matched to a gene: 11. CDR3 sequence: CASSPTSGSGAWYF. CDR3 bases: TGCGCCAGCAGCCCGACTAGCGGGAGTGGGGCATGGTATTTT.

The rearrangement links TRBV6-5 to TRBJ2-6, with unresolved D. Germline V gene lookup returns CDR1 MNHEY and CDR2 SVGAGI. Trimming removed 2 bases from V and 1 base from J, with 3 bases in between. The CDR3 covers 14 residues. The CDR3 reads CASSYASGANVLTF. The DNA of the CDR3 is TGTGCCAGCAGTTACGCATCTGGGGCCAACGTCCTGACTTTC.

The gene calls are TRBV21-1 and TRBJ1-1; TRBD1 reflects the table's D call only, with no check against the DNA. TRBV21-1 is termed a pseudogene. This CDR3 contains 17 residues. CDR3 bases: TGTGCCAGCAGCAAAAAATGGTTCGACAGCCTGTTGGTGAAAGCTTTCTTT. Translating it yields CASSKKWFDSLLVKAFF.

The chain couples TRBV9 to TRBJ2-7, with D perhaps TRBD1 (6 bases). Germline loops: CDR1 SGDLS, CDR2 YYNGEE. V shed 3 bases and J shed 5 bases, with 15 bases lying between them. The CDR3 spans 14 residues. CDR3: CASSALATGDEQYF. In DNA, the CDR3 is TGTGCCAGCAGCGCCTTGGCGACAGGCGACGAGCAGTACTTC.

The J gene is TRBJ1-5, the V gene TRBV7-2, with D hard to call. There are 13 residues in the CDR3. Germline-derived CDR1 and CDR2 are SGHTA and FQGNSA. The V and J ends lost 3 bases and 6 bases respectively, with 9 bases between them. The CDR3 DNA reads TGTGCCAGCAGCTTCAGTGGAAGTCAGCCCCAGCATTTT. Translating gives CASSFSGSQPQHF.

The chain has TRBV15 and TRBJ2-1; no clear D. Between the trimmed V and J ends, which lost 3 bases and 0 bases, there was a span of 15 bases. Germline CDR1 reads LNHNV; CDR2 reads YYDKDF (reference sequence). The CDR3 loop spans 17 amino acids. The CDR3 DNA reads TGTGCCACCAGCAGGGACCTGGCCTCCAGCTCCTACAATGAGCAGTTCTTC. Its translation: CATSRDLASSSYNEQFF.

This chain uses TRBV5-1 with TRBJ2-2; no firm D call. The CDR3 spans 14 residues. Germline V CDR1 and CDR2: SGHRS, YFSETQ. Trimming took off 5 bases at V and 0 bases at J, with 8 bases between the two ends. The CDR3 region is CASSESANTGELFF. The CDR3 coding sequence is TGCGCCAGCAGTGAGAGCGCGAACACCGGGGAGCTGTTTTTT.

J is TRBJ1-1 and V is TRBV7-9; 8 bases line up with TRBD1. This CDR3 has 13 amino acids. The germline V gene has CDR1 SEHNR and CDR2 FQNEAQ (reference sequence). Trimming at V came to 6 bases and at J to 6 bases, leaving 6 bases not matched to a gene. The CDR3 bases are TGTGCCAGCAGGTCGACAGGGGAGGCTGAAGCTTTCTTT. Encoded protein: CASRSTGEAEAFF.

This clone was counted once. The V call is TRBV10-3, the J call TRBJ2-1; tentatively, D is TRBD1 (5 bases). In germline, CDR1 is ENHRY, CDR2 SYGVKD. This CDR3 contains 12 residues. Trimming took off 5 bases at V and 5 bases at J, with 7 bases between the two ends. The CDR3 here is CAISLTDNEQFF. The CDR3 nucleotides read TGTGCCATCAGTCTGACAGACAATGAGCAGTTCTTC.

The V gene is TRBV11-2, the J gene TRBJ1-1; 8 positions agree with TRBD1. The V gene's germline CDR1 is SGHAT and CDR2 FQNNGV. The CDR3 contains 14 residues. Unmatched junction bases numbered 7, after V lost 1 base and J lost 9 bases. This chain's CDR3 is CASSLVRDRYKAFF. In DNA, the CDR3 is TGTGCCAGCAGCTTAGTGCGGGACAGGTATAAAGCTTTCTTT.

This clone was recorded once. This chain joins TRBV20-1 and TRBJ1-2; D remains ambiguous. Germline CDR1 reads DFQATT; CDR2 reads SNEGSKA (reference sequence). The V gene lost 1 base and the J gene lost 8 bases, with 8 bases spanning the gap. The CDR3 length is 11 residues. The CDR3 here is CSARVSAGYTF. CDR3 nucleotide sequence: TGCAGTGCTAGAGTGAGCGCAGGCTACACCTTC.

The chain combines TRBV4-3 with TRBJ2-3; the D call may be TRBD1 or TRBD2 (5 bases each). The CDR3 runs to 16 residues. Germline CDR1 and CDR2: LGHNA and YSLEER. The V gene lost 1 base and the J gene lost 2 bases, with 13 bases spanning the gap. The CDR3 reads CASSQVGLAATDTQYF. The CDR3 DNA is TGCGCCAGCAGCCAAGTGGGGCTAGCCGCCACAGATACGCAGTATTTT.

The chain carries TRBV6-5 and TRBJ1-2; weak D call: TRBD1 (5 bases). V lost 7 bases and J lost 4, with 16 bases in between. There are 14 residues in the CDR3. Germline CDR1 MNHEY, CDR2 SVGAGI. For the CDR3, the DNA is TGTGCCAGCACCATCGTCGGGGGTTCCTATGGCTACACCTTC. Residues: CASTIVGGSYGYTF.

This chain connects TRBV6-1 to TRBJ2-7, with unresolved D. The CDR3 is 14 residues long. Germline V gene data show CDR1 as MNHNS and CDR2 as SASEGT. V was shortened by 5 bases and J by 2 bases, with 13 bases between the two germline ends. The CDR3 loop reads CASSRDLAPYEQYF. The CDR3 DNA reads as TGTGCCAGCAGTAGGGATCTTGCACCCTACGAGCAGTACTTC.

This sequence joins TRBV28 and TRBJ1-4; 10 bases align to TRBD1. Per germline, CDR1 MDHEN and CDR2 SYDVKM. This CDR3 region has 16 residues. Trimming at V came to 3 bases and at J to 7 bases, leaving 8 bases not matched to a gene. The CDR3 nucleotides are TGTGCCAGCAGTTTTCCGAGACAGGGGGCGGCTGAAAAACTGTTTTTT. Its translation: CASSFPRQGAAEKLFF.

This clone has just one count. V usage is TRBV5-4 and J usage is TRBJ2-7; 10 positions agree with TRBD2. V shed 0 bases and J 5 bases; nucleotides not matched to a gene: 5. Germline CDR1 SGHNT, CDR2 YYREEE (reference sequence). CDR3 length equals 15 residues. The CDR3 sequence: CASSLASGSINEQYF. In DNA form, the CDR3 reads TGTGCCAGCAGCTTGGCTAGCGGGAGTATTAACGAGCAGTACTTC.

This sequence joins TRBV5-6 and TRBJ2-5; D might be TRBD1 (6 bases). V lost 1 base, J lost 6 bases, and 19 bases lay in between. This CDR3 has 16 residues. Germline lookup yields CDR1 SGHDT and CDR2 YYEEEE. The CDR3 loop is CASSLYSRQAAKTQYF. The CDR3 DNA follows: TGTGCCAGCAGCTTGTACTCCCGACAGGCCGCTAAGACCCAGTACTTC.

The rearrangement links TRBV2 to TRBJ2-1; the match to TRBD2 covers 10 bases. The CDR3 spans 15 residues. The germline gives CDR1 SNHLY, CDR2 FYNNEI. V lost 8 bases, J lost 7 bases, and 11 bases stayed unmatched. In DNA form, the CDR3 reads TGTGCCAGCGTCCCCACTAGCGGGGTTCAAAATGAGCAGTTCTTC. This codes for CASVPTSGVQNEQFF.

This clone was found once. The chain recombines TRBV7-3 with TRBJ2-3, with 13 bases lining up with TRBD2. V trimming: 5 bases; J trimming: 8 bases; junction bases outside the gene matches: 7. The V gene's germline CDR1 is SGHTA and CDR2 FQGTGA. This CDR3 spans 15 amino acids. The CDR3 DNA sequence: TGTGCCAGCAGCACGACTAGCGGGAGGTCAAGTACGCAGTATTTT. Translating it yields CASSTTSGRSSTQYF.